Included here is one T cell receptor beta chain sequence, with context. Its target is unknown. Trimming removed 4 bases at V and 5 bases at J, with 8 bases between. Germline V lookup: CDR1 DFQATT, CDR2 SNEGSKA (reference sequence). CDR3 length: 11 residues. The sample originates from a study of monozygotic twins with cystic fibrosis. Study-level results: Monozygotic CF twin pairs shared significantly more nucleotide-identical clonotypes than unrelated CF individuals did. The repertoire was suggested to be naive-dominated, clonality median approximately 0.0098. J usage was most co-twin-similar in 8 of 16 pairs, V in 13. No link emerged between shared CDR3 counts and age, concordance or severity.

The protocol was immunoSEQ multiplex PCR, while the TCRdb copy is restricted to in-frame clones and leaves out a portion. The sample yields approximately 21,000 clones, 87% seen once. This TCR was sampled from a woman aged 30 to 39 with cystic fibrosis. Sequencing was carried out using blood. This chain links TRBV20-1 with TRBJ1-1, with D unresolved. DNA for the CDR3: TGCAGTGCTACAGAGGGAACTGAAGCTTTCTTT. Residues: CSATEGTEAFF.